This T cell receptor (beta chain) is from a study of blood T cells in healthy people across ages. The study, taken as a whole, reports: Higher diversity and more naive CD4+ cells were features of long-lived donors, compared to aged donors.

A few counts support this clonotype. The antigen remains undetermined. The second PCR ran about 6 to 12 cycles with a sample-barcoded 5' primer and J-beta primers. TCRdb independently ran MiXCR on the 5' RACE reads; one entry per CDR3 protein. The data contain about 1.4 million distinct CDR3 sequences, around 59% of them singletons. The CDR3 is made up of 13 amino acids. Trimming left V 3 bases short and J 3 bases short, with 8 bases between. Each donor supplied around 10 milliliters of peripheral blood. A minimum of 6 micrograms of total RNA was extracted per sample. The rearrangement joins TRBV12-3 or TRBV12-4 to TRBJ1-2, with D uncertain. The material sequenced was blood. This clonotype originated in a man between 18 and 35 years old in good health. CDR3 sequence: CASSFGAYYGYTF. The CDR3 nucleotides are TGTGCCAGCAGTTTTGGAGCGTACTATGGCTACACCTTC.